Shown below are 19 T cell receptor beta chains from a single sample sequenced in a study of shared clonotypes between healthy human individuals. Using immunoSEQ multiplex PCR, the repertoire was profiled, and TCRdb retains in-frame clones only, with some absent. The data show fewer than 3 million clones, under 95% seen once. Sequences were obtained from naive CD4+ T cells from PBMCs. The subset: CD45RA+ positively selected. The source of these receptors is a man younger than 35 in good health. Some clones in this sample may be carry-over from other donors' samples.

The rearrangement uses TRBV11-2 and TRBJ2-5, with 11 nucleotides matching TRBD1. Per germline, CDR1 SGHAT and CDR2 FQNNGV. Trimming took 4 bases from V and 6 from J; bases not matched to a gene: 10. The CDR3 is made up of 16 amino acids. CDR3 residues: CASSSIGQGARKTQYF. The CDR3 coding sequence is TGTGCCAGCAGCTCGATAGGACAGGGGGCGAGAAAGACCCAGTACTTC.

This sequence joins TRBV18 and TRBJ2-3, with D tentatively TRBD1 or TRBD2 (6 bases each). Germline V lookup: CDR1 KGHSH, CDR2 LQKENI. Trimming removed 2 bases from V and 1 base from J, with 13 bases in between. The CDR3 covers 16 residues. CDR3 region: CASSPVRGVGTDTQYF. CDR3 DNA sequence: TGTGCCAGCTCACCAGTGAGGGGGGTGGGCACAGATACGCAGTATTTT.

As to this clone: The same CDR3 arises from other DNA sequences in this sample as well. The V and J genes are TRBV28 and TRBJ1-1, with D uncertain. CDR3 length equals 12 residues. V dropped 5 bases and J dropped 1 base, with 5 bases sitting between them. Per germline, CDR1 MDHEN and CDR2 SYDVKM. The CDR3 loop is CASSLENTEAFF. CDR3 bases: TGTGCCAGCAGTCTTGAGAACACTGAAGCTTTCTTT.

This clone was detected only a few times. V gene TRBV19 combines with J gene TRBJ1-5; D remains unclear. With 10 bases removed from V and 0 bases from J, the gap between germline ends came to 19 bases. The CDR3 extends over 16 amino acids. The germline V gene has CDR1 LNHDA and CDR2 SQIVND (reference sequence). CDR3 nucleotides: TGTGCCACCCAACCCTGGGGAGGGAATAGCAATCAGCCCCAGCATTTT. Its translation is CATQPWGGNSNQPQHF.

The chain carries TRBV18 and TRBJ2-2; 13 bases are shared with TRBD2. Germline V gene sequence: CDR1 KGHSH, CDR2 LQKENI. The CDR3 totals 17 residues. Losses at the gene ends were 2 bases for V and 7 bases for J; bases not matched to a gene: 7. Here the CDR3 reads CASSPFTGLAGVGELFF. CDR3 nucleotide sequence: TGTGCCAGCTCACCATTTACCGGACTAGCGGGAGTCGGGGAGCTGTTTTTT.

The CDR3 DNA is TGTGCCAGCAGGACGCGGTCTTCCACCGGCAATGAGCAGTTCTTC. Amino acids: CASRTRSSTGNEQFF. This chain connects TRBV6-6 to TRBJ2-1, with D unclear. Between the trimmed V and J ends, which lost 6 bases and 6 bases, there was a span of 18 bases. The CDR3 runs to 15 residues. CDR1 is MNHNY, CDR2 SVGAGI, per germline (reference sequence).

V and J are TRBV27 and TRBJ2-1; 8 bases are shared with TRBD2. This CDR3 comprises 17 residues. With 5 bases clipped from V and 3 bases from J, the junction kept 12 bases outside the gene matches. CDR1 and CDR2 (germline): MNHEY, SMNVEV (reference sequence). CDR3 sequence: CASSLRGTGGIYNEQFF. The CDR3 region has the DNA TGTGCCAGCAGTCTCCGGGGGACGGGAGGGATCTACAATGAGCAGTTCTTC.

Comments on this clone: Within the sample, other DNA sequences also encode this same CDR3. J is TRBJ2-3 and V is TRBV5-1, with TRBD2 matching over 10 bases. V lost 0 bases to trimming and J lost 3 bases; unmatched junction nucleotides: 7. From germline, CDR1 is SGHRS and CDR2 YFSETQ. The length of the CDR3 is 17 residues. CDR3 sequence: CASSLVPSGSGTDTQYF. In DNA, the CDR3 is TGCGCCAGCAGCTTGGTGCCTAGCGGGAGCGGGACAGATACGCAGTATTTT. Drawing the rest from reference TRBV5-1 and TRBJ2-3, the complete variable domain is KAGVTQTPRYLIKTRGQQVTLSCSPISGHRSVSWYQQTPGQGLQFLFEYFSETQRNKGNFPGRFSGRQFSNSRSEMNVSTLELGDSALYLCASSLVPSGSGTDTQYFGPGTRLTVL.

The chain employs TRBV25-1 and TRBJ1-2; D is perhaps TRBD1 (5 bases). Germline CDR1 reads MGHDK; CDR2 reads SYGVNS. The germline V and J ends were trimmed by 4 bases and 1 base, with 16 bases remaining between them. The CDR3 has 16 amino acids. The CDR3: CASSGGSRRINYGYTF. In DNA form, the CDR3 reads TGTGCCAGCAGTGGGGGCTCCCGCAGGATTAACTATGGCTACACCTTC.

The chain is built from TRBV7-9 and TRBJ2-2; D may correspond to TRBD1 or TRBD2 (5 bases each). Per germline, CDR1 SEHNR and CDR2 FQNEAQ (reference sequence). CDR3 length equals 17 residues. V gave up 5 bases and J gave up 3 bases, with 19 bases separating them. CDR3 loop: CASSAIGTEAHTGELFF. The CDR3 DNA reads TGTGCCAGCAGCGCAATAGGGACCGAAGCCCACACCGGGGAGCTGTTTTTT.

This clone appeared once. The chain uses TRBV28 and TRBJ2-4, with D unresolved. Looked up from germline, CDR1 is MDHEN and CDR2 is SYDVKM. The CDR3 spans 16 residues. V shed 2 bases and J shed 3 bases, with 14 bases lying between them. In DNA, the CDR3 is TGTGCCAGCAGTTTAGCTACCCTACTGGTCAAAAACATTCAGTACTTC. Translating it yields CASSLATLLVKNIQYF.

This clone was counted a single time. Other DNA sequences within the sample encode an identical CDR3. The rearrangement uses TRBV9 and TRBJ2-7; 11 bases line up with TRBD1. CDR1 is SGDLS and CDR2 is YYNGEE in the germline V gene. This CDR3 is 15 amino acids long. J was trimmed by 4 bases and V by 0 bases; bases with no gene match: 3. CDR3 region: CASSVDGQGAYEQYF. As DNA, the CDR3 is TGTGCCAGCAGCGTAGATGGACAGGGGGCGTACGAGCAGTACTTC. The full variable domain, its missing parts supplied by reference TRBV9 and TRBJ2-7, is DSGVTQTPKHLITATGQRVTLRCSPRSGDLSVYWYQQSLDQGLQFLIQYYNGEERAKGNILERFSAQQFPDLHSELNLSSLELGDSALYFCASSVDGQGAYEQYFGPGTRLTVT.

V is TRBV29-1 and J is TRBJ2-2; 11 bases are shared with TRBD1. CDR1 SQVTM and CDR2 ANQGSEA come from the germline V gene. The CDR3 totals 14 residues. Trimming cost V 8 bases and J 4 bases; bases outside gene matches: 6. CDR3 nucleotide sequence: TGCAGCACATCCGGGACAGGGGGCACCGGGGAGCTGTTTTTT. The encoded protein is CSTSGTGGTGELFF.

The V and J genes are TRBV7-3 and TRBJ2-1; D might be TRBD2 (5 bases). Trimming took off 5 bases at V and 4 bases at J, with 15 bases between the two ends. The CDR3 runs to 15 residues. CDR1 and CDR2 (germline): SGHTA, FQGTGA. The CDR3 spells CASSPAAGPYNEQFF. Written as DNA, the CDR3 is TGTGCCAGCAGCCCAGCGGCGGGCCCGTACAATGAGCAGTTCTTC.

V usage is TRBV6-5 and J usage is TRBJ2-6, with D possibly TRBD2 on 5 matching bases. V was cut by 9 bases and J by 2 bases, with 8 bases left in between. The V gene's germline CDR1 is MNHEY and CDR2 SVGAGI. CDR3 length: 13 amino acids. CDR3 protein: CASGSPGANVLTF. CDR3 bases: TGTGCCAGTGGGAGCCCTGGGGCCAACGTCCTGACTTTC.

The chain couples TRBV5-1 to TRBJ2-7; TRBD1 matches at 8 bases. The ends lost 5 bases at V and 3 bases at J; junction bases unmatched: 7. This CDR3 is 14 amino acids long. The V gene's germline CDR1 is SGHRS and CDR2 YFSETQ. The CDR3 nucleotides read TGCGCCAGCAGGCAGACAGGGGCCTACTACGAGCAGTACTTC. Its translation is CASRQTGAYYEQYF.

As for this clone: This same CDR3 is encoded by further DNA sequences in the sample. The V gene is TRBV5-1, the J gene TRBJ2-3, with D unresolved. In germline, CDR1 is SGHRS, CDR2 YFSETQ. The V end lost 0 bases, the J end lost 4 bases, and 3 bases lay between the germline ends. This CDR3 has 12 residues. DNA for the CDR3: TGCGCCAGCAGCTTGGGCGCAGATACGCAGTATTTT. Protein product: CASSLGADTQYF.

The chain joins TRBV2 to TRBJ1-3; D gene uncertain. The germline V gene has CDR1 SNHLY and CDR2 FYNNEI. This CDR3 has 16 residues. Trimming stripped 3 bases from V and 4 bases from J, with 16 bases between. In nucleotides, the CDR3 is TGTGCCAGCAGTGAGGTAGCGGCTCGAGGAGGAAACACCATATATTTT. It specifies CASSEVAARGGNTIYF.

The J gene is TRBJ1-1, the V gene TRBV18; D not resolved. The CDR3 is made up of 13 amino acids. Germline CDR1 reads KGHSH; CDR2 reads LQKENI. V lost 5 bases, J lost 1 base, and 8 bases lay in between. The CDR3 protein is CASSINRNTEAFF. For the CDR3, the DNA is TGTGCCAGCTCAATCAACAGGAACACTGAAGCTTTCTTT.